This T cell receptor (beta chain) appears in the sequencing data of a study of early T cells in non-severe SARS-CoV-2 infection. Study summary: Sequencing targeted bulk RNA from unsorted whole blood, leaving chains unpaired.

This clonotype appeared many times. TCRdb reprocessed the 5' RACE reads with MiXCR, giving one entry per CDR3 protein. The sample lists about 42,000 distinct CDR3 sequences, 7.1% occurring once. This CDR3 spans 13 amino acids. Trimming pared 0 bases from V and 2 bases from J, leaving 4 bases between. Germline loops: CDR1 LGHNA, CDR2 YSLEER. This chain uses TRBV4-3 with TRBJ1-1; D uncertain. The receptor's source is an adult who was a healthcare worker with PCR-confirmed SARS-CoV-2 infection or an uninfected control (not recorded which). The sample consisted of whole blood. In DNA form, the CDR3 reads TGCGCCAGCAGCCAAGATGGTAACACTGAAGCTTTCTTT. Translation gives CASSQDGNTEAFF.